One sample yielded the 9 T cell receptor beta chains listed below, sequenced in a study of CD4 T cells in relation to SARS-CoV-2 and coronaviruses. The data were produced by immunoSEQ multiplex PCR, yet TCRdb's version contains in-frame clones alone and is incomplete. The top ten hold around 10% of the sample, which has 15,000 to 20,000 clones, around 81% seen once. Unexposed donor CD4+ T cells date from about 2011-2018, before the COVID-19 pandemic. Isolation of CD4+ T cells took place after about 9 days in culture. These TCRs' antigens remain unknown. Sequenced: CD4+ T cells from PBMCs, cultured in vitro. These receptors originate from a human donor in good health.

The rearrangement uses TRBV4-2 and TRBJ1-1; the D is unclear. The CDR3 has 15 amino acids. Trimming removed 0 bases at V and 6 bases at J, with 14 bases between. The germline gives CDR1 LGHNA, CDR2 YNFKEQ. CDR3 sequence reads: CASSQEAQSGAEAFF. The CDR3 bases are TGTGCCAGCAGCCAAGAAGCTCAATCGGGCGCTGAAGCTTTCTTT.

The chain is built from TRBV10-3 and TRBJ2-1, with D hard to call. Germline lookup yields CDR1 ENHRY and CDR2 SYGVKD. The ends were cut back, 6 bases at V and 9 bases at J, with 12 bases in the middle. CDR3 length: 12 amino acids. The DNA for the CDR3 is TGTGCCATCAGCCCGTCTAGTGGTGAGCAGTTCTTC. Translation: CAISPSSGEQFF.

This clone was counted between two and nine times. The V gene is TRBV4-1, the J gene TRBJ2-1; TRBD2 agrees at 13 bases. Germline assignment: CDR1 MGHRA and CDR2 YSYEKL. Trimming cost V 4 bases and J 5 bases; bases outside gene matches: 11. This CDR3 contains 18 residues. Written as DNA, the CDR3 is TGCGCCAGCAGCCCCAACCCTTCACTAGCGGGGGGGCACAATGAGCAGTTCTTC. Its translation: CASSPNPSLAGGHNEQFF.

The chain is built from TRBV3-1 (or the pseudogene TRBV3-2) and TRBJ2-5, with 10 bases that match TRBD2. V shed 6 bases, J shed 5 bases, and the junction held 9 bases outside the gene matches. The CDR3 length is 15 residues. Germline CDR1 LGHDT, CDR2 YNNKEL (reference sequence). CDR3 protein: CASRQSGRAMETQYF. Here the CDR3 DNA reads TGTGCCAGCAGGCAAAGCGGGAGGGCCATGGAGACCCAGTACTTC.

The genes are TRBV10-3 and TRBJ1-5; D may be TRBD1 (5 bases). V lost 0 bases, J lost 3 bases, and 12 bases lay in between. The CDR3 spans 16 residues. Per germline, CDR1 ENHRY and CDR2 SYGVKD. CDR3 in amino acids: CAISESLGENNQPQHF. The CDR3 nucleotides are TGTGCCATCAGTGAGTCATTGGGGGAGAACAATCAGCCCCAGCATTTT.

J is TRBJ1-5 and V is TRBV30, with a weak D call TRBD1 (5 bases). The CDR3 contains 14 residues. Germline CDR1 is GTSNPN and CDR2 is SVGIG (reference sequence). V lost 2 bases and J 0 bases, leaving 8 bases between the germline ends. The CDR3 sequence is CAWSPTDSNQPQHF. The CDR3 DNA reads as TGTGCCTGGAGTCCGACAGATAGCAATCAGCCCCAGCATTTT.

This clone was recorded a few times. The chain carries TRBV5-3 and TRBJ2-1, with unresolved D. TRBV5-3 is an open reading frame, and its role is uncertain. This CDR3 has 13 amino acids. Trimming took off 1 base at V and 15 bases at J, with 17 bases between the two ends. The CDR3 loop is CARSLLVDPPRFF. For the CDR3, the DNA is TGTGCCAGAAGCTTGCTGGTAGATCCCCCACGGTTCTTC.

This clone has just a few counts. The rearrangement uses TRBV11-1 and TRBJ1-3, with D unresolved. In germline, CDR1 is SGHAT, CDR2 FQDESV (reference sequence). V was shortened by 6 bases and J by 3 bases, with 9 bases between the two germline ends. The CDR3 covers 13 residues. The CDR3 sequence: CASRARGGNTIYF. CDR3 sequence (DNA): TGTGCCAGCAGGGCCCGAGGTGGAAACACCATATATTTT. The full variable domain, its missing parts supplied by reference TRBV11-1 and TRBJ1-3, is EAEVAQSPRYKITEKSQAVAFWCDPISGHATLYWYRQILGQGPELLVQFQDESVVDDSQLPKDRFSAERLKGVDSTLKIQPAELGDSAMYLCASRARGGNTIYFGEGSWLTVV.

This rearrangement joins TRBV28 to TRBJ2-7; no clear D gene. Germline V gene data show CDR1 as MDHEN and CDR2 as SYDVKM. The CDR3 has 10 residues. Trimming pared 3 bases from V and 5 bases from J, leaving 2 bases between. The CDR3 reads CASSFHEQYF. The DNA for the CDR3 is TGTGCCAGCAGTTTTCACGAGCAGTACTTC.